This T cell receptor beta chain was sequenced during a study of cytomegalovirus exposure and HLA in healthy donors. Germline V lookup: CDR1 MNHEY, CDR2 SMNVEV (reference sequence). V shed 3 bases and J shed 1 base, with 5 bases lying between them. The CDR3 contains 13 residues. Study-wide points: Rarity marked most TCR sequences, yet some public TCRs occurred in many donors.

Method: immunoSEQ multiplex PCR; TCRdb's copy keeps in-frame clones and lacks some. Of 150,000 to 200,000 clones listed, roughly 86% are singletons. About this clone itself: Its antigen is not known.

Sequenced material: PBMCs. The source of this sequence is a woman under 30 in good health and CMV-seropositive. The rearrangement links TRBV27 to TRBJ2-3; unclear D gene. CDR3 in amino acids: CASSFLGTDTQYF. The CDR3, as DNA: TGTGCCAGCAGTTTTCTCGGCACAGATACGCAGTATTTT.